This T cell receptor (beta chain) was sequenced in a study of cytomegalovirus exposure and HLA in healthy donors. General observations from the study: Most TCR sequences were rare, but some public TCRs occurred in many donors.

Between the trimmed V and J ends, which lost 5 bases and 2 bases, there was a span of 10 bases. This CDR3 region has 13 residues. Germline CDR1 reads SQVTM; CDR2 reads ANQGSEA. Note on this clone: No antigen is known for it.

Vbeta (60) and Jbeta (13) primers were used in the PCR. TCRdb keeps only in-frame clones here, not all; method: immunoSEQ multiplex PCR. Among about 150,000 clones, roughly 80% were seen once, and the ten largest hold about 2.2%. The clonotype was recovered from a young man in good health and CMV-seronegative. This chain links TRBV29-1 with TRBJ2-1; D might be TRBD1 (5 bases). The sequencing sample was made of PBMCs. The CDR3 reads CSVTRDPYNEQFF. The CDR3 DNA is TGCAGCGTTACCAGGGATCCCTACAATGAGCAGTTCTTC.